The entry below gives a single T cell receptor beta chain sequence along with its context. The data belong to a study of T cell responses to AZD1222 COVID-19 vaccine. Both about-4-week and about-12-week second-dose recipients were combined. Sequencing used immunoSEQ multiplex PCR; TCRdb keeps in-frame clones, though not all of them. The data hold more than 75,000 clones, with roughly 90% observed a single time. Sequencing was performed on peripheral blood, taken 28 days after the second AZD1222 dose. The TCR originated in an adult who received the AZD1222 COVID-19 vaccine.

CDR3 sequence (DNA): TGCGCCAGCAGCCAAGTACTAACCAACTACAATGAGCAGTTCTTC. This sequence encodes CASSQVLTNYNEQFF. The V and J genes are TRBV4-1 and TRBJ2-1; no reliable D call. Trimming cost V 1 base and J 3 bases, with 10 bases left between them. The germline V gene has CDR1 MGHRA and CDR2 YSYEKL. The CDR3 extends over 15 amino acids.